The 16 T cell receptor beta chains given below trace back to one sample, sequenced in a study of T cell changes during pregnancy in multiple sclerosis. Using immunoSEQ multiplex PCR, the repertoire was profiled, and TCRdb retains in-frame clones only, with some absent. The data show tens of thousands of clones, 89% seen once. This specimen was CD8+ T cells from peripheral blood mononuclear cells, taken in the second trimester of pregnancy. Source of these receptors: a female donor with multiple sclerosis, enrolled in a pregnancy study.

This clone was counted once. CDR3 protein: CASSVPSREPEAFF. The CDR3 region has the DNA TGTGCCAGCAGTGTGCCCTCCAGGGAACCTGAAGCTTTCTTT. V and J are TRBV25-1 and TRBJ1-1, with a tentative D call TRBD1 (5 bases). With 4 bases removed from V and 6 bases from J, the gap between germline ends came to 15 bases. The CDR3 is made up of 14 amino acids. CDR1 is MGHDK and CDR2 is SYGVNS in the germline V gene. The full variable domain, rest sourced from reference TRBV25-1 and TRBJ1-1, is EADIYQTPRYLVIGTGKKITLECSQTMGHDKMYWYQQDPGMELHLIHYSYGVNSTEKGDLSSESTVSRIRTEHFPLTLESARPSHTSQYLCASSVPSREPEAFFGQGTRLTVV.

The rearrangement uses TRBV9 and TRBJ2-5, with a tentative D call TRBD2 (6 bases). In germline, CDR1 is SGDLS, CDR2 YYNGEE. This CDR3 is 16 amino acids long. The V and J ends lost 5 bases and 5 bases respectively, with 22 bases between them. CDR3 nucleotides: TGTGCCAGCAGTGGTCTCGGGACGTCCGGAGGGGAGACCCAGTACTTC. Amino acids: CASSGLGTSGGETQYF. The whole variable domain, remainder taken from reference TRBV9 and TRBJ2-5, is DSGVTQTPKHLITATGQRVTLRCSPRSGDLSVYWYQQSLDQGLQFLIQYYNGEERAKGNILERFSAQQFPDLHSELNLSSLELGDSALYFCASSGLGTSGGETQYFGPGTRLLVL.

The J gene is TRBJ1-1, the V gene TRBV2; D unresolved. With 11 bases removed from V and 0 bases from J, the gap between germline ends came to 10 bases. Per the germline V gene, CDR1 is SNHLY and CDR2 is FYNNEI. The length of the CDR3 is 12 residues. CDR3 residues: CAAAGLNTEAFF. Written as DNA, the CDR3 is TGTGCCGCGGCGGGGTTGAACACTGAAGCTTTCTTT.

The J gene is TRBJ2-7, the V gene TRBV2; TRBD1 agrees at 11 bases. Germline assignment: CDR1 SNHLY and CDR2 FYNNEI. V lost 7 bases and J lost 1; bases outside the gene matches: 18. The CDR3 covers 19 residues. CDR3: CASTQRYGTGGQGSYEQYF. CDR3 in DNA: TGTGCCAGCACCCAAAGGTATGGGACAGGGGGGCAGGGGTCCTACGAGCAGTACTTC.

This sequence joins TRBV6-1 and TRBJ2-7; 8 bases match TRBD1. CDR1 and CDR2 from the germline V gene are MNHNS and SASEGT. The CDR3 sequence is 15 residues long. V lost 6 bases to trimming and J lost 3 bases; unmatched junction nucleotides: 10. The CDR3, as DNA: TGTGCCAGCAGGGAGACAGGGGCCGCTCTCTACGAGCAGTACTTC. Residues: CASRETGAALYEQYF.

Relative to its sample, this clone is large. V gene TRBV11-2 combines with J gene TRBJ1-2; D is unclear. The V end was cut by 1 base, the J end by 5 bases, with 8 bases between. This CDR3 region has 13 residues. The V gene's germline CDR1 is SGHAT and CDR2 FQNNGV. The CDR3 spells CASSLGGLYGYTF. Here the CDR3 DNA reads TGTGCCAGCAGCTTAGGTGGGCTTTATGGCTACACCTTC. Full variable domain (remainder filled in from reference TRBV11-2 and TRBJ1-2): EAGVAQSPRYKIIEKRQSVAFWCNPISGHATLYWYQQILGQGPKLLIQFQNNGVVDDSQLPKDRFSAERLKGVDSTLKIQPAKLEDSAVYLCASSLGGLYGYTFGSGTRLTVV.

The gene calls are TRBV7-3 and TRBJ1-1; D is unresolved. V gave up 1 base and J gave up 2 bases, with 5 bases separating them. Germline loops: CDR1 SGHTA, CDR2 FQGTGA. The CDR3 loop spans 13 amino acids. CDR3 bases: TGTGCCAGCAGCTTAAACATAAACACTGAAGCTTTCTTT. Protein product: CASSLNINTEAFF.

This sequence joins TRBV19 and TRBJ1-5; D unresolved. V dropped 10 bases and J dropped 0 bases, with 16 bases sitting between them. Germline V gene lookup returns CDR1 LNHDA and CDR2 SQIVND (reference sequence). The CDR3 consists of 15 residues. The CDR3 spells CATYPGDYSNQPQHF. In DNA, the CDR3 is TGTGCCACCTACCCGGGAGATTATAGCAATCAGCCCCAGCATTTT. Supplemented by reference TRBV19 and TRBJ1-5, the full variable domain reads DGGITQSPKYLFRKEGQNVTLSCEQNLNHDAMYWYRQDPGQGLRLIYYSQIVNDFQKGDIAEGYSVSREKKESFPLTVTSAQKNPTAFYLCATYPGDYSNQPQHFGDGTRLSIL.

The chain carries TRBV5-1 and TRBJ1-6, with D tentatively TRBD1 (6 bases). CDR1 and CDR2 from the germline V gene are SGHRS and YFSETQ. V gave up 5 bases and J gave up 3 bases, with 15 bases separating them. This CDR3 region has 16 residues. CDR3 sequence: CASRVGGQYYNSPLHF. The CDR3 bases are TGCGCCAGCAGGGTAGGAGGACAGTACTATAATTCACCCCTCCACTTT.

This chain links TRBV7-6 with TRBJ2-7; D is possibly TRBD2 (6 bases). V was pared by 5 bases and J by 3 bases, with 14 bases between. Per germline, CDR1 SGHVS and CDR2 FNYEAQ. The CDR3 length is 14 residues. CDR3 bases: TGTGCCAGCAGCCCGGGACTGGTAGGCTACGAGCAGTACTTC. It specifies CASSPGLVGYEQYF.

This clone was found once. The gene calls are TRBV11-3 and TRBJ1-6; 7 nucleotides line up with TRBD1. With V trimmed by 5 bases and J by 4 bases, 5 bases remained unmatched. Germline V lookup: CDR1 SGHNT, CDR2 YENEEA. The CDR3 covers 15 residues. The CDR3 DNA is TGTGCCAGCAGCCCTACGGGACAGTATAATTCACCCCTCCACTTT. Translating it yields CASSPTGQYNSPLHF. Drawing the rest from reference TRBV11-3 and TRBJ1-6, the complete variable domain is EAGVVQSPRYKIIEKKQPVAFWCNPISGHNTLYWYLQNLGQGPELLIRYENEEAVDDSQLPKDRFSAERLKGVDSTLKIQPAELGDSAVYLCASSPTGQYNSPLHFGNGTRLTVT.

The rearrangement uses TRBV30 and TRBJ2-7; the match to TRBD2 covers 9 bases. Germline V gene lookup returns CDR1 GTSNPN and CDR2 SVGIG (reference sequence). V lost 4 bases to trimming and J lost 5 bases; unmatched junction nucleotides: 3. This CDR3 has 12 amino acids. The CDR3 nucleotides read TGTGCCTGGACTAGCGGGACAGACGAGCAGTACTTC. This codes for CAWTSGTDEQYF.

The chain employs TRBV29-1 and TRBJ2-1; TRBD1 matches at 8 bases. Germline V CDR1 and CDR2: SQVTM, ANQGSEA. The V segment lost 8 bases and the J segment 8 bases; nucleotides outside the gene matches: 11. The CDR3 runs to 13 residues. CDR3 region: CSWTGNELHEQFF. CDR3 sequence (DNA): TGCAGCTGGACAGGGAATGAGCTCCATGAGCAGTTCTTC.

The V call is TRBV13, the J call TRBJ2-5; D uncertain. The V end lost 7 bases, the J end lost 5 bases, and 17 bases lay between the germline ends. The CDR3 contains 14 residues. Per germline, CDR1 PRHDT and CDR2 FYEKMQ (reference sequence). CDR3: CASNLGSVGETQYF. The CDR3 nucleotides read TGTGCCAGCAACCTCGGTTCAGTCGGGGAGACCCAGTACTTC.

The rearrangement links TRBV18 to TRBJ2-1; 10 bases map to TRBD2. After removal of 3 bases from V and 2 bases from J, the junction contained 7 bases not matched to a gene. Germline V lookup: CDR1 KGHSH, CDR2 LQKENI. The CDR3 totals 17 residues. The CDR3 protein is CASSPEELAGPYNEQFF. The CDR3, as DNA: TGTGCCAGCTCACCGGAGGAACTAGCGGGACCCTACAATGAGCAGTTCTTC. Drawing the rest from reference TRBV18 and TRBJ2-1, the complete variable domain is NAGVMQNPRHLVRRRGQEARLRCSPMKGHSHVYWYRQLPEEGLKFMVYLQKENIIDESGMPKERFSAEFPKEGPSILRIQQVVRGDSAAYFCASSPEELAGPYNEQFFGPGTRLTVL.

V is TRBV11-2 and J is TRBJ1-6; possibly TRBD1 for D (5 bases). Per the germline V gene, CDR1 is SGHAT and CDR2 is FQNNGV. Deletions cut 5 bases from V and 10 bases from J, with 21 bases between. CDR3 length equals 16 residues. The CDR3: CASSPTGLDELSPLHF. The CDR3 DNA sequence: TGTGCCAGCAGCCCTACGGGACTCGATGAATTATCACCCCTCCACTTT.